This is a list of T cell receptor beta chains from one sample in a study of shared clonotypes between healthy human individuals. Produced via immunoSEQ multiplex PCR; TCRdb's table is partial and in-frame only. The sample shows hundreds of thousands of clones, around 67% of them seen only once. The sample comprised memory CD4+ T cells sorted from blood. These receptors were collected from a woman aged 25 to 45 in good health. Both conserved end residues are part of each CDR3. The D gene is left open where the match is weak. Size is stated for part of the rows, as once, few or many counts, or as a class when the clone is expanded.

cdr3_length	clone_size	d_call	v_call	j_call	cdr3_aa	cdr3_nt
14	-	TRBD1	TRBV11-2	TRBJ1-4	CASSSRQGGEKLFF	TGTGCCAGCAGCTCCAGACAGGGTGGAGAAAAACTGTTTTTT
11	-	-	TRBV28	TRBJ2-3	CASSYRNTQYF	TGTGCCAGCAGTTATAGGAATACGCAGTATTTT
14	few	-	TRBV11-3	TRBJ1-4	CASSFFPLFEKLFF	TGTGCCAGCAGCTTCTTCCCTCTATTTGAAAAACTGTTTTTT
12	-	-	TRBV28	TRBJ1-2	CASTRSLKGYTF	TGTGCCAGCACCAGGAGCCTAAAAGGCTACACCTTC
14	-	-	TRBV29-1	TRBJ2-1	CSAKDTSLGFEQFF	TGCAGCGCCAAAGACACCTCTCTTGGCTTTGAGCAGTTCTTC
16	-	TRBD1	TRBV28	TRBJ1-1	CALLSGTGRPNTEAFF	TGTGCCTTATTGTCCGGGACAGGGCGACCGAACACTGAAGCTTTCTTT
14	once	TRBD2	TRBV10-3	TRBJ2-4	CAIRPSGSQGIQYF	TGTGCCATCAGACCTAGCGGGAGCCAGGGCATTCAGTACTTC
16	-	TRBD2	TRBV14	TRBJ2-3	CASSQVAGGQTDTQYF	TGTGCCAGCAGCCAAGTTGCGGGAGGCCAAACAGATACGCAGTATTTT
15	-	-	TRBV6-5	TRBJ1-3	CASSLTAPSGNTIYF	TGTGCCAGCAGTTTGACAGCCCCCTCTGGAAACACCATATATTTT
15	-	-	TRBV11-2	TRBJ2-5	CASSLFNEPQETQYF	TGTGCCAGCAGCTTATTTAATGAACCCCAAGAGACCCAGTACTTC
15	-	-	TRBV19	TRBJ2-3	CASSPPSGVTDTQYF	TGTGCCAGTAGCCCACCCTCGGGAGTAACAGATACGCAGTATTTT
16	few	TRBD1	TRBV6-6	TRBJ2-1	CASRTDRGSPYNEQFF	TGTGCCAGCAGAACCGACAGGGGGTCCCCCTACAATGAGCAGTTCTTC
14	-	-	TRBV18	TRBJ2-3	CASSPGRSTDTQYF	TGTGCCAGCTCGCCGGGACGGAGCACAGATACGCAGTATTTT
16	-	TRBD2	TRBV15	TRBJ2-1	CATSRERLAGPGEQFF	TGTGCCACCAGCAGAGAACGGCTAGCGGGACCCGGTGAGCAGTTCTTC
14	-	-	TRBV11-2	TRBJ1-3	CASSLRSSGNTIYF	TGTGCCAGCAGCCTCCGCAGTTCTGGAAACACCATATATTTT
14	-	-	TRBV5-1	TRBJ2-7	CASSGGTRGDEQYF	TGCGCCAGCAGCGGGGGGACTCGGGGCGACGAGCAGTACTTC
15	-	TRBD1	TRBV6-4	TRBJ2-2	CASRQGGDDTGELFF	TGTGCCAGCAGACAGGGGGGCGATGACACCGGGGAGCTGTTTTTT
13	-	-	TRBV11-2	TRBJ2-2	CASSFQGNGELFF	TGTGCCAGCAGCTTTCAAGGGAACGGGGAGCTGTTTTTT
9	-	-	TRBV27	TRBJ1-1	CAPQSEAFF	TGTGCCCCCCAGTCTGAAGCTTTCTTT
15	-	-	TRBV6-6	TRBJ1-2	CASSYLGTGNYGYTF	TGTGCCAGCAGTTACCTAGGGACGGGCAACTATGGCTACACCTTC
14	-	-	TRBV29-1	TRBJ2-1	CSVEVGDINNEQFF	TGCAGCGTTGAAGTCGGAGACATAAACAATGAGCAGTTCTTC
18	-	-	TRBV2	TRBJ2-6	CASTLRQGRNSGANVLTF	TGTGCCAGCACCCTGCGGCAGGGAAGGAACTCTGGGGCCAACGTCCTGACTTTC
17	-	-	TRBV27	TRBJ2-2	CASSPNGPPANTGELFF	TGTGCCAGCAGTCCGAACGGCCCCCCCGCGAACACCGGGGAGCTGTTTTTT
15	-	-	TRBV7-9	TRBJ2-7	CASSQGGGGSMEQYF	TGTGCCAGCAGCCAGGGCGGGGGCGGCTCGATGGAGCAGTACTTC
15	-	-	TRBV5-1	TRBJ2-7	CASSLDGVGSYEQYF	TGCGCCAGCAGCTTGGACGGGGTAGGGTCCTACGAGCAGTACTTC
13	-	-	TRBV29-1	TRBJ2-5	CSVATGSQETQYF	TGCAGCGTCGCAACAGGGTCCCAAGAGACCCAGTACTTC
12	-	-	TRBV5-1	TRBJ2-5	CASSLGEETQYF	TGCGCCAGCAGCTTGGGGGAGGAGACCCAGTACTTC